These 20 T cell receptor beta chains originate from one sample sequenced in a study of glioma-infiltrating T cells after dendritic cell vaccination. Clones were read by immunoSEQ multiplex PCR, and TCRdb kept only the in-frame ones, dropping some. The sample shows fewer than 75,000 clones, roughly 84% of them seen only once. The time point was: after dendritic cell vaccination, including at tumor progression/relapse. This sample comprised blood, obtained after dendritic cell vaccination. Receptor source: a human donor with glioblastoma.

Only one count was recorded for this clone. This chain connects TRBV15 to TRBJ2-5; perhaps TRBD2 as D (6 bases). The germline V gene has CDR1 LNHNV and CDR2 YYDKDF (reference sequence). Trimming left V 4 bases short and J 5 bases short, with 11 bases between. This CDR3 is built from 13 residues. This chain's CDR3 is CATSTGGGETQYF. In DNA, the CDR3 is TGTGCCACCAGCACTGGCGGAGGGGAGACCCAGTACTTC.

With respect to this clone: Sequence at one end of the junction differs from germline and may be a read error. The V gene is TRBV19, the J gene TRBJ1-2, with TRBD1 identical over 8 bases. This CDR3 region has 12 residues. Germline lookup yields CDR1 LNHDA and CDR2 SQIVND (reference sequence). The CDR3 DNA reads TGTGCCATCCCGACAGGGGTTGGTGGCCACACCTTC. The encoded protein is CAIPTGVGGHTF.

Concerning this clone itself: This sample also contains other DNA sequences that code for the same CDR3. The rearrangement joins TRBV10-3 to TRBJ1-6; 9 positions agree with TRBD1. Trimming took 6 bases from V and 8 from J; bases not matched to a gene: 5. The CDR3 extends over 14 amino acids. The germline V gene encodes CDR1 ENHRY and CDR2 SYGVKD. CDR3 in DNA: TGTGCCATCAGGGTGGACAGGGGTTATTCACCCCTCCACTTT. This sequence encodes CAIRVDRGYSPLHF.

This chain uses TRBV7-9 with TRBJ2-5, with TRBD2 as a possible D gene (6 bases). Trimming pared 1 base from V and 7 bases from J, leaving 7 bases between. CDR3 size: 12 residues. Germline values: CDR1 SEHNR, CDR2 FQNEAQ (reference sequence). The CDR3 sequence is CASSLGGGTQYF. The CDR3 bases are TGTGCCAGCAGCTTAGGGGGAGGGACCCAGTACTTC. The variable domain in full, with the rest retrieved from reference TRBV7-9 and TRBJ2-5, is DTGVSQNPRHKITKRGQNVTFRCDPISEHNRLYWYRQTLGQGPEFLTYFQNEAQLEKSRLLSDRFSAERPKGSFSTLEIQRTEQGDSAMYLCASSLGGGTQYFGPGTRLLVL.

This chain links TRBV27 with TRBJ1-1, with D possibly TRBD1 on 5 matching bases. Trimming took 2 bases from V and 8 from J, leaving 12 bases between them. The CDR3 has 13 amino acids. Germline CDR1 MNHEY, CDR2 SMNVEV (reference sequence). DNA of the CDR3: TGTGCCAGCAGTTTAGGGACTCAAATGGAAGCTTTCTTT. Its protein is CASSLGTQMEAFF.

The chain is built from TRBV9 and TRBJ1-5; tentative D call: TRBD1 (5 bases). This CDR3 comprises 16 residues. The germline V and J ends were trimmed by 0 bases and 2 bases, with 12 bases remaining between them. The germline V gene encodes CDR1 SGDLS and CDR2 YYNGEE. CDR3 amino acids: CASSVDGGVGNQPQHF. The CDR3 DNA sequence: TGTGCCAGCAGCGTAGACGGGGGGGTTGGCAATCAGCCCCAGCATTTT. Using reference TRBV9 and TRBJ1-5 for the parts outside the CDR3, the full variable domain is DSGVTQTPKHLITATGQRVTLRCSPRSGDLSVYWYQQSLDQGLQFLIQYYNGEERAKGNILERFSAQQFPDLHSELNLSSLELGDSALYFCASSVDGGVGNQPQHFGDGTRLSIL.

This clone showed up just once. The rearrangement uses TRBV30 and TRBJ1-2; the D gene is possibly TRBD1 (5 bases). This CDR3 spans 15 amino acids. The germline V gene encodes CDR1 GTSNPN and CDR2 SVGIG (reference sequence). V was cut by 0 bases and J by 1 base, with 12 bases left in between. The DNA of the CDR3 is TGTGCCTGGAGTGTCGGAGGGGCCTATAACTATGGCTACACCTTC. It translates to CAWSVGGAYNYGYTF.

V is TRBV9 and J is TRBJ2-7, with D perhaps matching TRBD1 (6 bases). Per the germline V gene, CDR1 is SGDLS and CDR2 is YYNGEE. CDR3 length: 14 residues. Trimming took 7 bases from V and 1 from J, leaving 15 bases between them. CDR3 DNA sequence: TGTGCCAGCGGACCGGGACACTTATCCTACGAGCAGTACTTC. Amino acids: CASGPGHLSYEQYF.

As DNA, the CDR3 is TGTGCCAGCAGCTTAGACGGACAGGTCGGAGGATCCCTCCACTTT. Residues: CASSLDGQVGGSLHF. The V and J genes are TRBV7-6 and TRBJ1-6, with TRBD1 matching 7 bases. The CDR3 is 15 residues long. Germline CDR1 is SGHVS and CDR2 is FNYEAQ. J gave up 14 bases and V 1 base, and 11 bases lay outside the gene matches.

V gene TRBV4-1 combines with J gene TRBJ2-3; TRBD2 matches 7 bases. V dropped 2 bases and J dropped 3; count of bases not matched to a gene: 8. There are 16 residues in the CDR3. Per germline, CDR1 MGHRA and CDR2 YSYEKL. The CDR3 DNA follows: TGCGCCAGCAGCCAAAGGCGGGTAGCGGGTACAGATACGCAGTATTTT. It encodes CASSQRRVAGTDTQYF.

The chain employs TRBV11-3 and TRBJ2-1; D unresolved. This CDR3 region has 13 residues. Germline lookup yields CDR1 SGHNT and CDR2 YENEEA. Trimming cost V 5 bases and J 2 bases, with 7 bases left between them. The chain's CDR3 is CASSPQTYNEQFF. CDR3 DNA sequence: TGTGCCAGCAGCCCGCAGACCTACAATGAGCAGTTCTTC.

By share, this clone ranks as large (0.1 to 1%). This chain joins TRBV27 and TRBJ2-1, with 8 bases matching TRBD2. This CDR3 spans 16 amino acids. The J segment lost 2 bases and the V segment lost 5 bases, leaving 8 bases of the junction unmatched. CDR1 and CDR2 from the germline V gene are MNHEY and SMNVEV (reference sequence). CDR3 in DNA: TGTGCCAGCAGTGAAACTAGCGGCTCCCCCTACAATGAGCAGTTCTTC. Translation gives CASSETSGSPYNEQFF.

The chain uses TRBV4-1 and TRBJ1-3, with TRBD1 as a possible D gene (5 bases). Trimming pared 2 bases from V and 0 bases from J, leaving 8 bases between. The germline gives CDR1 MGHRA, CDR2 YSYEKL. This CDR3 region has 15 residues. CDR3 sequence reads: CASSQLTVSGNTIYF. The DNA of the CDR3 is TGCGCCAGCAGCCAACTGACAGTCTCTGGAAACACCATATATTTT.

The chain links TRBV11-3 to TRBJ2-1; the match to TRBD2 covers 10 bases. The V gene end was trimmed by 6 bases and the J gene end by 9 bases; junction bases not matched to a gene: 8. Germline V gene data show CDR1 as SGHNT and CDR2 as YENEEA. This CDR3 spans 14 amino acids. DNA of the CDR3: TGTGCCAGCAGAATAGCGGGGGGTGTTGGTGAGCAGTTCTTC. As protein: CASRIAGGVGEQFF.

The chain is built from TRBV18 and TRBJ2-7; 14 positions agree with TRBD2. Unmatched junction bases numbered 13, after V lost 3 bases and J lost 3 bases. The CDR3 sequence is 19 residues long. Germline CDR1 reads KGHSH; CDR2 reads LQKENI. The chain's CDR3 is CASSPTAGTSGGVLYEQYF. The CDR3 nucleotides are TGTGCCAGCTCACCTACTGCCGGGACTAGCGGGGGTGTTCTCTACGAGCAGTACTTC.

V and J are TRBV7-8 and TRBJ2-3; a weak D match, TRBD1 (5 bases). Germline V CDR1 and CDR2: SGHVS, FQNEAQ. Trimming pared 5 bases from V and 4 bases from J, leaving 16 bases between. This CDR3 contains 15 residues. DNA for the CDR3: TGTGCCAGCAGCCCGTATAAACAGGTGGCAGATACGCAGTATTTT. Encoded protein: CASSPYKQVADTQYF.

This chain connects TRBV25-1 to TRBJ1-4, with D perhaps TRBD1 (5 bases). The CDR3 is made up of 16 amino acids. Germline V gives CDR1 MGHDK, CDR2 SYGVNS. Trimming pared 5 bases from V and 4 bases from J, leaving 17 bases between. The DNA for the CDR3 is TGTGCCAGCAGTCCTCTTCAGGGTAGGGGTAATGAAAAACTGTTTTTT. This gives the protein CASSPLQGRGNEKLFF.

The chain combines TRBV5-1 with TRBJ2-5; 9 nucleotides match TRBD2. The tail of the sequence fits TRBJ2-7 better, so the J call may be wrong. The CDR3 covers 14 residues. Germline loops: CDR1 SGHRS, CDR2 YFSETQ. CDR3 region: CASSLGSGGYEQYF. Written as DNA, the CDR3 is TGCGCCAGCAGCTTGGGTAGCGGGGGTTACGAGCAGTACTTC.

In its sample, this clone was seen once. This chain uses TRBV5-4 with TRBJ1-2; no reliable D call. The V and J ends lost 3 bases and 8 bases respectively, with 17 bases between them. Germline V CDR1 and CDR2: SGHNT, YYREEE (reference sequence). This CDR3 spans 14 amino acids. This CDR3 reads CASSSPTDLRGYTF. The DNA of the CDR3 is TGTGCCAGCAGCTCGCCGACTGACCTGCGAGGCTACACCTTC.

The J gene is TRBJ2-1, the V gene TRBV19; D not resolved. CDR1 and CDR2 from the germline V gene are LNHDA and SQIVND (reference sequence). V shed 4 bases and J shed 4 bases, with 17 bases lying between them. The CDR3 has 16 amino acids. CDR3: CASSTGRLFFYNEQFF. The CDR3 DNA reads as TGTGCCAGTAGTACAGGCCGCCTGTTTTTTTACAATGAGCAGTTCTTC.